A selection of T cell receptor beta chains follows, all from one sample in a study of blood T cell repertoires in COVID-19. Clones were read by immunoSEQ multiplex PCR, and TCRdb kept only the in-frame ones, dropping some. The sample consists of about 320,000 clones, around 88% of them appearing once. The material sequenced was peripheral blood. These TCRs come from a woman aged 25 to 39 with COVID-19, enrolled during active disease. CDR3s include the opening cysteine and the closing phenylalanine or tryptophan. A D gene is named only where the DNA matches it firmly. Clone size, where shown, is once, few, many, or a class for clones that have expanded.

V,size,J,D,CDR3,DNA
TRBV6-5,NA,TRBJ1-5,NA,CASTHHGGGNQPQHF,TGTGCCAGCACCCATCACGGGGGAGGCAATCAGCCCCAGCATTTT
TRBV9,few,TRBJ1-1,NA,CASSPQAGGFF,TGTGCCAGCAGCCCCCAGGCGGGAGGTTTCTTT
TRBV28,NA,TRBJ1-6,TRBD1,CASSPRGLVSPLHF,TGTGCCAGCAGTCCCAGGGGGCTAGTGTCACCCCTCCACTTT
TRBV2,NA,TRBJ2-5,NA,CASSEGNQGLETQYF,TGTGCCAGCAGTGAAGGGAATCAGGGGCTAGAGACCCAGTACTTC
TRBV11-2,NA,TRBJ2-2,TRBD1,CASRKGAPNTGELFF,TGTGCCAGCAGGAAGGGGGCACCGAACACCGGGGAGCTGTTTTTT
TRBV7-2,once,TRBJ2-1,TRBD2,CASSRIAGAAGGEQFF,TGTGCCAGCAGCCGTATAGCGGGGGCCGCAGGAGGTGAGCAGTTCTTC
TRBV7-8,NA,TRBJ1-1,NA,CASSPPDGGTEAFF,TGTGCCAGCAGCCCGCCGGACGGAGGGACTGAAGCTTTCTTT
TRBV11-3,NA,TRBJ1-2,NA,CASSLVYTDYGYTF,TGTGCCAGCAGCTTGGTTTATACGGACTATGGCTACACCTTC
TRBV6-1,few,TRBJ1-6,TRBD1,CASSEKTTGGSPLHF,TGTGCCAGCAGTGAAAAGACGACAGGGGGCTCACCCCTCCACTTT
TRBV11-2,NA,TRBJ1-1,NA,CASSEITRSSGGMNTEAFF,TGTGCCAGCAGCGAGATAACCAGGTCCTCTGGGGGCATGAACACTGAAGCTTTCTTT
TRBV27,NA,TRBJ1-6,TRBD1,CASSFGGGDRLDSRPLHF,TGTGCCAGCAGTTTTGGGGGTGGGGACAGGTTGGACAGCAGACCCCTCCACTTT
TRBV28,NA,TRBJ1-5,NA,CASRPDSSNAIYSNQPQHF,TGTGCCAGCAGGCCCGATTCAAGCAATGCCATATATAGCAATCAGCCCCAGCATTTT
TRBV6-6,NA,TRBJ1-4,TRBD1,CASSSNRGGEKLFF,TGTGCCAGCAGTTCCAACAGGGGTGGGGAAAAACTGTTTTTT
TRBV19,NA,TRBJ1-4,NA,CASSTGTNEKLFF,TGTGCCAGTAGTACAGGGACTAATGAAAAACTGTTTTTT
TRBV18,NA,TRBJ2-2,NA,CASSPRGTGELFF,TGTGCCAGCTCACCAAGGGGAACCGGGGAGCTGTTTTTT
TRBV29-1,NA,TRBJ2-5,TRBD1,CSVSGQGAGETQYF,TGCAGCGTTTCCGGACAGGGGGCGGGGGAGACCCAGTACTTC
TRBV27,NA,TRBJ1-2,NA,CASSLTPQDYGYTF,TGTGCCAGCAGTCTAACACCTCAGGACTATGGCTACACCTTC
TRBV19,NA,TRBJ1-5,NA,CASSPGNQPQHF,TGTGCCAGTAGCCCGGGCAATCAGCCCCAGCATTTT
TRBV30,NA,TRBJ2-3,TRBD1,CAWSVGQVRPPDTQYF,TGTGCCTGGAGTGTAGGACAGGTGAGACCTCCAGATACGCAGTATTTT
TRBV18,NA,TRBJ1-3,NA,CASSVGLSGNTIYF,TGTGCCAGCTCAGTGGGCCTCAGCGGAAACACCATATATTTT
TRBV5-4,NA,TRBJ1-6,NA,CASTGAGRDSPLHF,TGTGCCAGCACAGGGGCTGGCAGAGATTCACCCCTCCACTTT
TRBV18,NA,TRBJ2-7,TRBD2,CASSPRGLAGGYEQYF,TGTGCCAGCTCACCACGGGGACTAGCGGGGGGTTACGAGCAGTACTTC
TRBV19,NA,TRBJ2-3,NA,CASLKGPTDTQYF,TGTGCCAGCCTCAAGGGGCCGACAGATACGCAGTATTTT
TRBV5-1,NA,TRBJ1-1,NA,CASSFRGSREGEAFF,TGCGCCAGCAGCTTCCGGGGATCCCGGGAGGGGGAAGCTTTCTTT
TRBV19,NA,TRBJ1-1,NA,CASSIRGGNTEAFF,TGTGCCAGTAGTATTCGAGGGGGGAACACTGAAGCTTTCTTT
TRBV14,NA,TRBJ1-5,TRBD1,CASSHSRRGLNQPQHF,TGTGCCAGCAGCCACTCGAGAAGGGGGCTCAATCAGCCCCAGCATTTT
TRBV3-1/TRBV3-2,NA,TRBJ2-1,TRBD2,CASSHSGGASYNEQFF,TGTGCCAGCAGTCATAGCGGGGGGGCCTCCTACAATGAGCAGTTCTTC
TRBV12-3/TRBV12-4,NA,TRBJ1-5,NA,CASSFTDNQPQHF,TGTGCCAGCAGTTTTACAGACAATCAGCCCCAGCATTTT
TRBV2,NA,TRBJ1-5,TRBD1,CASSGNRGNQPQHF,TGTGCCAGCAGTGGGAACAGGGGTAATCAGCCCCAGCATTTT
TRBV5-8,once,TRBJ1-5,TRBD1,CASSLDRGGNQPQHF,TGTGCCAGCAGCCTAGACAGGGGTGGCAATCAGCCCCAGCATTTT
TRBV6-2/TRBV6-3,NA,TRBJ2-7,TRBD1,CASSYRQGTIVEREQYF,TGTGCCAGCAGTTATAGACAGGGAACAATCGTCGAGCGGGAGCAGTACTTC
TRBV6-2/TRBV6-3,few,TRBJ1-2,TRBD1,CASSPAGTGVSGYTF,TGTGCCAGCAGCCCTGCCGGGACAGGGGTTAGTGGCTACACCTTC
TRBV14,NA,TRBJ2-3,TRBD1,CASSLLWGTGGEDTQYF,TGTGCCAGCAGCCTCCTTTGGGGGACAGGGGGCGAGGATACGCAGTATTTT
TRBV5-8,NA,TRBJ2-4,TRBD2,CASSLGSGGVAKNIQYF,TGTGCCAGCAGCTTGGGGAGCGGGGGGGTGGCCAAAAACATTCAGTACTTC
TRBV29-1,NA,TRBJ1-2,NA,CSVEARAYGYTF,TGCAGCGTTGAGGCCAGGGCCTATGGCTACACCTTC
TRBV9,NA,TRBJ1-2,NA,CASSVEPGDGYTF,TGTGCCAGCAGCGTAGAGCCAGGGGATGGCTACACCTTC
TRBV5-1,NA,TRBJ2-5,NA,CASSLAGETQYF,TGCGCCAGCAGCTTGGCAGGGGAGACCCAGTACTTC
TRBV18,NA,TRBJ1-4,NA,CASSPLAGTTNEKLFF,TGTGCCAGCTCACCCCTCGCAGGTACAACTAATGAAAAACTGTTTTTT
TRBV4-1,NA,TRBJ1-6,TRBD1,CASSQPRDRYNSPLHF,TGCGCCAGCAGCCAGCCCCGGGACAGATATAATTCACCCCTCCACTTT
TRBV3-1/TRBV3-2,NA,TRBJ1-2,NA,CASSGYSSYGYTF,TGTGCCAGCAGCGGCTACAGCTCCTATGGCTACACCTTC
TRBV18,NA,TRBJ2-2,TRBD1,CASSPPGQGRGELFF,TGTGCCAGCTCACCCCCGGGACAGGGACGCGGGGAGCTGTTTTTT
TRBV7-9,NA,TRBJ2-5,TRBD2,CASSFYSGVQLLETQYF,TGTGCCAGCAGCTTTTATAGCGGGGTCCAACTTCTAGAGACCCAGTACTTC
TRBV5-3,NA,TRBJ1-3,NA,CARSLPPRPVTIYF,TGTGCCAGAAGCTTGCCCCCCCGCCCGGTCACCATATATTTT
TRBV15,NA,TRBJ2-5,NA,CATSRVSTETQYF,TGTGCCACCAGCAGAGTTAGTACAGAGACCCAGTACTTC
TRBV5-4,NA,TRBJ1-1,NA,CASSAGALDTEAFF,TGTGCCAGCAGCGCCGGAGCTTTGGACACTGAAGCTTTCTTT
TRBV18,NA,TRBJ2-5,TRBD2,CASSPASGGGETQYF,TGTGCCAGCTCACCGGCGAGCGGGGGTGGAGAGACCCAGTACTTC
TRBV19,NA,TRBJ1-1,TRBD1,CASTPQGGPYTEAFF,TGTGCCAGTACCCCTCAGGGGGGTCCCTACACTGAAGCTTTCTTT
TRBV28,NA,TRBJ2-3,NA,CASSLDSSSTDTQYF,TGTGCCAGCAGTTTAGACAGCTCTAGCACAGATACGCAGTATTTT
TRBV19,once,TRBJ1-6,TRBD1,CASSQLTGRNSPLHF,TGTGCCAGTAGCCAATTGACAGGGCGCAATTCACCCCTCCACTTT
TRBV10-3,NA,TRBJ2-5,NA,CAISPPPGETQYF,TGTGCCATCAGTCCTCCCCCCGGGGAGACCCAGTACTTC
TRBV28,NA,TRBJ1-2,NA,CASSPPEGGYTF,TGTGCCAGCAGTCCCCCCGAGGGTGGCTACACCTTC
TRBV28,NA,TRBJ1-4,TRBD1,CASRKQGVTNEKLFF,TGTGCCAGCAGGAAGCAGGGGGTTACAAATGAAAAACTGTTTTTT
TRBV9,NA,TRBJ1-2,NA,CASSVAPDRGGYGYTF,TGTGCCAGCAGCGTAGCCCCCGACCGGGGGGGCTATGGCTACACCTTC
TRBV11-2,NA,TRBJ2-3,TRBD2,CASSSGLAGSDTDTQYF,TGTGCCAGCAGCTCGGGACTAGCGGGGTCCGACACAGATACGCAGTATTTT